This T cell receptor (beta chain) was captured by sequencing in a study of technical replicates of blood from a few donors. The method was immunoSEQ multiplex PCR; TCRdb's version includes in-frame clones alone and lacks a portion of them. The sample shows nearly 80,000 clones, 80% to 95% of them seen only once. The V gene's germline CDR1 is SGHTA and CDR2 FQGNSA. The CDR3 sequence is 13 residues long. V lost 8 bases and J 0 bases, leaving 11 bases between the germline ends. The receptor was isolated from a human donor in good health. The chain links TRBV7-2 to TRBJ2-7; D might be TRBD1 (6 bases). The sample was T cells isolated from PBMCs. The CDR3 region has the DNA TGTGCCAGCCGTGGGACAACCTCCTACGAGCAGTACTTC. Its translation: CASRGTTSYEQYF. Filled out from reference TRBV7-2 and TRBJ2-7, the complete variable domain reads GAGVSQSPSNKVTEKGKDVELRCDPISGHTALYWYRQSLGQGLEFLIYFQGNSAPDKSGLPSDRFSAERTGGSVSTLTIQRTQQEDSAVYLCASRGTTSYEQYFGPGTRLTVT.